One T cell receptor (beta chain) is described in this entry. Antigen unknown. The data belong to a study of CXCR3-negative and CXCR3-positive naive CD8 T cells. Regarding the study as a whole: CXCR3-positive naive cells had more hydrophobic TRB CDR3s than CXCR3-negative naive cells. In naive cells, CXCR3-negative and CXCR3-positive subsets had similar TRBV-TRBJ usage; memory cells differed.

Naive CD8+ T cells showed CD45RO-CCR7+CD27+CD95-. The study made its TRB cDNA libraries by 5' RACE, adding UMI labels. TCRdb derives one entry per CDR3 protein from the 5' RACE reads, leaving out DNA. The sample's table shows 70,000 to 100,000 distinct CDR3 sequences. Sequenced sample: naive CXCR3- CD8+ T cells from blood. Subset denoted: CD45RO-CCR7+CD27+CD95- naive CD8+ T cells lacking CXCR3 (TNR3-). The sequence came from a human donor in good health. Some clones in this sample may be carry-over from other donors' samples.

The CDR3 sequence is CSARDGTREAFF. This chain connects TRBV20-1 to TRBJ1-1. Germline V CDR1 and CDR2: DFQATT, SNEGSKA (reference sequence). The CDR3 runs 12 residues.